The rows below give T cell receptor beta chains drawn from one sample of a study of T cells in localized non-small cell lung cancer. Libraries were prepared by immunoSEQ multiplex PCR; TCRdb keeps only in-frame clonotypes and omits some of them. Of around 50,000 clones listed, roughly 89% were seen once; the top ten hold roughly 5.1%. Sequences were derived from peripheral blood, sampled before any cancer treatment. These receptors all stem from a woman aged 40 to 75 with stage I lung adenocarcinoma. Both conserved end residues are part of each CDR3. The order of the fields is V gene, D gene, clone size, J gene, CDR3 DNA, CDR3 protein. The D gene is left open where the match is weak. The size entry is marked missing in some rows and otherwise reads once, few, many or a size class.

V: TRBV6-4; D: .; size: .; J: TRBJ1-5; DNA: TGTGCCAGCAGTGGACTGAGTGGCCAGCCCCAGCATTTT; CDR3: CASSGLSGQPQHF
V: TRBV7-2; D: .; size: .; J: TRBJ1-3; DNA: TGTGCCAGCAGCTTAGGACACAACTCTGGAAACACCATATATTTT; CDR3: CASSLGHNSGNTIYF
V: TRBV5-6; D: .; size: .; J: TRBJ1-3; DNA: TGTGCCAGCAGCAATAGGGTTCTGGGTGGAAACACCATATATTTT; CDR3: CASSNRVLGGNTIYF
V: TRBV5-1; D: .; size: medium-sized; J: TRBJ2-7; DNA: TGCGCCAGCACCCTCTACGAGCAGTACTTC; CDR3: CASTLYEQYF
V: TRBV15; D: TRBD1; size: .; J: TRBJ2-3; DNA: TGTGCCACCAGCAGAGGGGGGCAGGGGGCCACAGATACGCAGTATTTT; CDR3: CATSRGGQGATDTQYF
V: TRBV30; D: TRBD2; size: .; J: TRBJ2-5; DNA: TGTGCCTGGGGACTAGCGAGGAGGGAGACCCAGTACTTC; CDR3: CAWGLARRETQYF
V: TRBV7-9; D: .; size: .; J: TRBJ1-1; DNA: TGTGCCAGCAGCTTGGGAGAGCACATGAACACTGAAGCTTTCTTT; CDR3: CASSLGEHMNTEAFF
V: TRBV5-6; D: TRBD1; size: .; J: TRBJ1-2; DNA: TGTGCCAGCAGCTTGGGGGACAGTAACTATGGCTACACCTTC; CDR3: CASSLGDSNYGYTF
V: TRBV9; D: .; size: .; J: TRBJ2-7; DNA: TGTGCCAGCAGCCCGGGACCAAGCTCCTACGAGCAGTACTTC; CDR3: CASSPGPSSYEQYF
V: TRBV7-3; D: .; size: .; J: TRBJ1-2; DNA: TGTGCCAGCAGCCAGCGGGGGGATGGCTACACCTTC; CDR3: CASSQRGDGYTF
V: TRBV7-8; D: .; size: .; J: TRBJ2-7; DNA: TGTGCCAGCAGCTTAGCTAGCGGAGGGAAGGGATCAAGGATTCTCTACGAGCAGTACTTC; CDR3: CASSLASGGKGSRILYEQYF
V: TRBV7-9; D: .; size: few; J: TRBJ2-1; DNA: TGTGCCAGCAGCACAGTAGGGGGTTCTTACAATGAGCAGTTCTTC; CDR3: CASSTVGGSYNEQFF
V: TRBV14; D: .; size: .; J: TRBJ1-1; DNA: TGTGCCAGCAGCCAAGCGGATACTGGACGGATGAACACTGAAGCTTTCTTT; CDR3: CASSQADTGRMNTEAFF
V: TRBV7-4; D: .; size: .; J: TRBJ2-2; DNA: TGTGCCAGCAGCTTAGCGCGGGCGGCCGCCCTAAGGAACACCGGGGAGCTGTTTTTT; CDR3: CASSLARAAALRNTGELFF
V: TRBV7-9; D: TRBD1; size: .; J: TRBJ1-5; DNA: TGTGCCAGCAGCCGGGACAGGGGACCCGACCAGCCCCAGCATTTT; CDR3: CASSRDRGPDQPQHF
V: TRBV7-9; D: .; size: .; J: TRBJ2-1; DNA: TGTGCCAGCAGCTTAGCCCAGGGGCCGATCAATGAGCAGTTCTTC; CDR3: CASSLAQGPINEQFF
V: TRBV5-1; D: .; size: .; J: TRBJ2-3; DNA: TGCGCCAGCAGCTTGGCAGTAAAGGATACGCAGTATTTT; CDR3: CASSLAVKDTQYF
V: TRBV9; D: .; size: once; J: TRBJ1-2; DNA: TGTGCCAGCAGCGTAGAGGGCAGTTGGGGCTACACCTTC; CDR3: CASSVEGSWGYTF
V: TRBV28; D: TRBD1; size: .; J: TRBJ1-2; DNA: TGTGCCAGCACACAGGGGCACTATGGCTACACCTTC; CDR3: CASTQGHYGYTF
V: TRBV28; D: TRBD2; size: .; J: TRBJ2-7; DNA: TGTGCCAGCAGTGCTCCGGGGGGGAGATCCTACGAGCAGTACTTC; CDR3: CASSAPGGRSYEQYF